These T cell receptor beta chains were read from a single sample in a study of T cells in Graves' hyperthyroidism and ophthalmopathy. Via MiXCR, TCRdb re-called the multiplex PCR reads, giving one row per CDR3 protein. The table records around 350,000 distinct CDR3 sequences, roughly 25% of them present only once. Source material: blood. The receptors were gathered from a man between 50 and 59 years old with Graves' hyperthyroidism. Each CDR3 is given with its conserved first and last residue. The D gene is left open where the match is weak. Size is omitted from some rows. Given values are once, few, many or a class for expanded clones.

D: TRBD2
J: TRBJ2-3
size: .
V: TRBV11-1
CDR3: CASSRGTSGILTDTQYF
DNA: TGTGCCAGCAGCCGCGGGACTAGCGGGATCCTCACAGATACGCAGTATTTT

D: TRBD1
J: TRBJ2-7
size: .
V: TRBV14
CDR3: CASSPLPGQGGYEQYF
DNA: TGTGCCAGCAGCCCCCTGCCGGGACAGGGGGGCTACGAGCAGTACTTC

D: TRBD2
J: TRBJ2-1
size: few
V: TRBV7-3
CDR3: CASSSGTSVELYNEQFF
DNA: TGTGCCAGCAGTTCCGGGACTAGCGTAGAGTTATACAATGAGCAGTTCTTC

D: TRBD1
J: TRBJ2-1
size: .
V: TRBV12-3/TRBV12-4
CDR3: CASSRTGPGNEQFF
DNA: TGTGCCAGCAGTCGGACAGGGCCGGGCAATGAGCAGTTCTTC

D: .
J: TRBJ2-1
size: many
V: TRBV28
CDR3: CASSINEQFF
DNA: TGTGCCAGCAGCATCAATGAGCAGTTCTTC

D: .
J: TRBJ2-3
size: many
V: TRBV28
CDR3: CASSLPGRAQYF
DNA: TGTGCCAGCAGTTTACCGGGCCGCGCGCAGTATTTT

D: .
J: TRBJ1-4
size: few
V: TRBV11-2
CDR3: CASSLEGNRASEKLFF
DNA: TGTGCCAGCAGCTTAGAGGGGAACAGGGCGAGTGAAAAACTGTTTTTT

D: TRBD2
J: TRBJ2-1
size: few
V: TRBV11-2
CDR3: CASSLRYGALDSLGGEQFF
DNA: TGTGCCAGCAGCTTGAGATATGGGGCGTTGGACTCCCTCGGGGGGGAGCAGTTCTTC

D: .
J: TRBJ2-2
size: few
V: TRBV29-1
CDR3: CSVGRGAYTGELFF
DNA: TGCAGCGTTGGACGGGGTGCGTACACCGGGGAGCTGTTTTTT

D: .
J: TRBJ2-1
size: many
V: TRBV7-3
CDR3: CASSLVGGNILANEQFF
DNA: TGTGCCAGCAGCTTAGTTGGGGGAAACATTTTGGCCAATGAGCAGTTCTTC

D: .
J: TRBJ2-7
size: many
V: TRBV7-2
CDR3: CASSFVASPFRSYEQYF
DNA: TGTGCCAGCAGCTTCGTGGCTAGCCCGTTCAGGTCCTACGAGCAGTACTTC

D: TRBD1
J: TRBJ1-1
size: .
V: TRBV13
CDR3: CASSTRTGPSTEAFF
DNA: TGTGCCAGCAGCACTCGGACAGGGCCATCCACTGAAGCTTTCTTT

D: .
J: TRBJ2-5
size: .
V: TRBV19
CDR3: CASSIQAGSETQYF
DNA: TGTGCCAGTAGTATCCAGGCAGGGTCAGAGACCCAGTACTTC

D: .
J: TRBJ2-7
size: .
V: TRBV4-3
CDR3: CASSQRTISYEQYF
DNA: TGCGCCAGCAGCCAACGGACTATCTCCTACGAGCAGTACTTC

D: .
J: TRBJ2-7
size: .
V: TRBV27
CDR3: CASATCGTWYEQYF
DNA: TGTGCCAGCGCGACCTGCGGGACTTGGTACGAGCAGTACTTC

D: TRBD1
J: TRBJ1-1
size: .
V: TRBV7-9
CDR3: CASSSKGGATEAFF
DNA: TGTGCCAGCAGCTCAAAAGGGGGCGCGACTGAAGCTTTCTTT

D: .
J: TRBJ1-2
size: .
V: TRBV10-3
CDR3: CAISESRQLYYGYTF
DNA: TGTGCCATCAGTGAGTCGAGACAGCTTTACTATGGCTACACCTTC

D: .
J: TRBJ2-3
size: few
V: TRBV20-1
CDR3: CSAKPLIDTQYF
DNA: TGCAGTGCTAAGCCCCTGATAGATACGCAGTATTTT

D: .
J: TRBJ2-2
size: .
V: TRBV18
CDR3: CASSPRNEEGVTGELFF
DNA: TGTGCCAGCTCACCTCGGAACGAAGAGGGAGTAACCGGGGAGCTGTTTTTT

D: TRBD1
J: TRBJ2-7
size: many
V: TRBV2
CDR3: CASSEGTGDEQYF
DNA: TGTGCCAGCAGTGAGGGGACAGGGGATGAGCAGTACTTC

D: TRBD1
J: TRBJ2-1
size: few
V: TRBV5-1
CDR3: CASSSGQGAPGRVFF
DNA: TGCGCCAGCAGCTCAGGACAGGGGGCCCCGGGACGGGTGTTCTTC

D: .
J: TRBJ1-1
size: .
V: TRBV28
CDR3: CASSSGKPTEAFF
DNA: TGTGCCAGCAGTTCGGGGAAACCCACTGAAGCTTTCTTT

D: .
J: TRBJ2-1
size: few
V: TRBV12-3/TRBV12-4
CDR3: CATRDADEQFF
DNA: TGTGCCACAAGGGATGCGGATGAGCAGTTCTTC

D: .
J: TRBJ2-1
size: many
V: TRBV7-9
CDR3: CASSLAVGGYNEQFF
DNA: TGTGCCAGCAGCTTAGCGGTGGGGGGATACAATGAGCAGTTCTTC

D: .
J: TRBJ2-1
size: .
V: TRBV12-5
CDR3: CASGLRLGAYNEQFF
DNA: TGTGCTAGTGGTTTGCGACTAGGTGCCTACAATGAGCAGTTCTTC

D: TRBD1
J: TRBJ2-7
size: few
V: TRBV7-8
CDR3: CASSQTGVGSYEQYF
DNA: TGTGCCAGCAGCCAAACAGGGGTCGGGTCCTACGAGCAGTACTTC

D: .
J: TRBJ2-3
size: .
V: TRBV24-1
CDR3: CATSDPTPSTDTQYF
DNA: TGTGCCACCAGTGACCCGACACCCAGCACAGATACGCAGTATTTT

D: .
J: TRBJ2-3
size: few
V: TRBV7-9
CDR3: CASSLEGRDKSTDTQYF
DNA: TGTGCCAGCAGCTTAGAGGGACGGGACAAGAGCACAGATACGCAGTATTTT